This passage covers 10 T cell receptor beta chains from one sample sequenced in a study of T cells in localized non-small cell lung cancer. The repertoire was sequenced with immunoSEQ multiplex PCR; TCRdb's copy has only in-frame clones and lacks some. The sample lists 50,000 to 60,000 clones; less than 85% were seen once. Sequencing was performed on PBMCs, taken before any cancer treatment. Receptor source: a woman aged 40-75 years with stage II lung adenocarcinoma.

This clone has only a few counts. The V gene is TRBV10-3, the J gene TRBJ1-3, with D perhaps TRBD1 (5 bases). V lost 5 bases to trimming and J lost 2 bases, with 13 bases between them. Germline-derived CDR1 and CDR2 are ENHRY and SYGVKD. The CDR3 is 15 residues long. CDR3 in amino acids: CAISPGGDPGNTIYF. DNA for the CDR3: TGTGCCATCAGTCCCGGAGGGGATCCTGGAAACACCATATATTTT.

The rearrangement links TRBV11-2 to TRBJ1-4, with D unresolved. The CDR3 covers 13 residues. The germline V gene has CDR1 SGHAT and CDR2 FQNNGV. V lost 3 bases to trimming and J lost 7 bases, with 9 bases between them. The CDR3 region has the DNA TGTGCCAGCAGCTTCTTATTAGCTGAAAAACTGTTTTTT. This codes for CASSFLLAEKLFF.

This clone was seen a few times. Distinct nucleotide sequences in the sample also encode this CDR3. The V gene is TRBV29-1, the J gene TRBJ2-3; 9 bases fit TRBD1. In germline, CDR1 is SQVTM, CDR2 ANQGSEA. With 4 bases clipped from V and 0 bases from J, the junction kept 2 bases outside the gene matches. This CDR3 contains 14 residues. The CDR3, as DNA: TGCAGCGTTGGCGGGACAGGGAGCACAGATACGCAGTATTTT. Protein: CSVGGTGSTDTQYF.

The V call is TRBV19, the J call TRBJ2-7; 10 bases align to TRBD1. The CDR3 has 14 amino acids. With 10 bases clipped from V and 5 bases from J, the junction kept 11 bases outside the gene matches. Germline V gene sequence: CDR1 LNHDA, CDR2 SQIVND (reference sequence). The CDR3, as DNA: TGTGCCACCACCGTGGGGACAGGGGTCCACGAGCAGTACTTC. Translating it yields CATTVGTGVHEQYF.

The rearrangement links TRBV18 to TRBJ2-1; D remains ambiguous. Germline CDR1 is KGHSH and CDR2 is LQKENI. Trimming took off 1 base at V and 3 bases at J, with 7 bases between the two ends. The CDR3 is 14 amino acids. The DNA for the CDR3 is TGTGCCAGCTCACCACAGAACAGCTACAATGAGCAGTTCTTC. Its protein is CASSPQNSYNEQFF.

The chain employs TRBV19 and TRBJ2-1; a possible D gene is TRBD2 (6 bases). The CDR3 runs to 15 residues. Germline V CDR1 and CDR2: LNHDA, SQIVND (reference sequence). Trimming left V 4 bases short and J 7 bases short, with 17 bases between. The CDR3 region has the DNA TGTGCCAGTAGTACCATGGGGGGAACTAGGAATGAGCAGTTCTTC. Encoded protein: CASSTMGGTRNEQFF.

The chain employs TRBV6-5 and TRBJ2-7, with TRBD1 matching 8 bases. With V trimmed by 6 bases and J by 1 base, 8 bases remained unmatched. The CDR3 has 15 residues. Germline V lookup: CDR1 MNHEY, CDR2 SVGAGI. The CDR3 sequence: CASSGTGGLSYEQYF. CDR3 DNA sequence: TGTGCCAGCAGCGGCACAGGGGGGCTGTCCTACGAGCAGTACTTC.

The J gene is TRBJ2-4, the V gene TRBV10-3; 8 bases are a match to TRBD1. The germline CDR1 and CDR2 sequences are ENHRY and SYGVKD. The CDR3 spans 12 residues. V was clipped by 5 bases and J by 7 bases; unmatched bases: 1. In nucleotides, the CDR3 is TGTGCCATCAGTCGACAGGGGAACATTCAGTACTTC. The encoded protein is CAISRQGNIQYF.

The count of this clone is one. The chain joins TRBV7-2 to TRBJ2-3; 12 bases map to TRBD2. Germline-derived CDR1 and CDR2 are SGHTA and FQGNSA. This CDR3 has 17 residues. V shed 5 bases, J shed 3 bases, and the junction held 9 bases outside the gene matches. CDR3 nucleotide sequence: TGTGCCAGCAGCGACGCGGCTAGCGGGGGGGGAACAGATACGCAGTATTTT. Its protein is CASSDAASGGGTDTQYF.

The V call is TRBV6-6, the J call TRBJ1-1; D is uncertain. Between the trimmed V and J ends, which lost 6 bases and 1 base, there was a span of 9 bases. The CDR3 consists of 13 residues. Germline V CDR1 and CDR2: MNHNY, SVGAGI (reference sequence). In DNA, the CDR3 is TGTGCCAGCAGCACTACAGAGAACACTGAAGCTTTCTTT. Its protein is CASSTTENTEAFF.